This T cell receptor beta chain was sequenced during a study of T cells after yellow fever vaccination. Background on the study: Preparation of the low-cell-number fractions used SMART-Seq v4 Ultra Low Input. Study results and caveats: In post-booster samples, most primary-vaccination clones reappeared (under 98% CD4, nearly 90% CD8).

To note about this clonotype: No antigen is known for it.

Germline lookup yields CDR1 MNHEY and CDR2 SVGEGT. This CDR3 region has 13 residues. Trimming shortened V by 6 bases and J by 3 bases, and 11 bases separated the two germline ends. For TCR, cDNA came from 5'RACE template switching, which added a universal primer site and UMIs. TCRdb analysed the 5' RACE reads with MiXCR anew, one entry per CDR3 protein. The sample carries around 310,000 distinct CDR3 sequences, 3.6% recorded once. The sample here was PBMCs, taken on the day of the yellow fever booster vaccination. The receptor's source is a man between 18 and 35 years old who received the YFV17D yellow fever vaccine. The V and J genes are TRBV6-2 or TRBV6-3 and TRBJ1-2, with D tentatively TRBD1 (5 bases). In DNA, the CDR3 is TGTGCCAGCAGGAACGGGGGAGACTATGGCTACACCTTC. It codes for CASRNGGDYGYTF.